This T cell receptor beta chain comes out of a study of regulatory T cells in long-lasting Graves disease. Across the study: Over 5 years of antithyroid drugs with positive TSH receptor antibodies was taken to mean persistent Graves' disease.

This CDR3 region has 15 residues. Germline V gene sequence: CDR1 GTSNPN, CDR2 SVGIG (reference sequence). The V segment lost 0 bases and the J segment 7 bases; nucleotides outside the gene matches: 7. Library construction for TCR beta used iRepertoire HTBI primers and Arm-PCR of CDR3 regions. TCRdb independently ran MiXCR on the multiplex PCR reads; one entry per CDR3 protein. The sample has 500,000 to 700,000 distinct CDR3 sequences; around 32% are singletons. Indicated time point: persistent/refractory GD, antithyroid drugs over 5 years with positive TRAb. PBMC-derived RNA was used for the TCR library. The table lists this clonotype with a count of one.

This clonotype was obtained from a female donor with Graves disease. The input for sequencing was peripheral blood mononuclear cells (PBMCs), taken when the disease was refractory, from a patient treated with antithyroid drugs. The chain carries TRBV30 and TRBJ2-1, with 9 positions matching TRBD2. The CDR3 DNA sequence: TGTGCCTGGAGTGTACCTAGCGGGATATGGAATGAGCAGTTCTTC. Translating gives CAWSVPSGIWNEQFF.